This T cell receptor beta chain was found in a study of CD8+ T cells in alopecia areata. Study at large: Treated patients were scored for severity by percent of scalp affected.

Treatment noted: oral pan-JAK inhibitor, 5-10 mg twice daily. cDNA prepared by RNA extraction and subsequent reverse transcription served as the template for sequencing. The method was immunoSEQ multiplex PCR; TCRdb's version includes in-frame clones alone and lacks a portion of them. Here the sample spans 200,000 to 250,000 clones, under 70% being singletons. The CDR3 length is 16 residues. CDR1 is SGDLS, CDR2 YYNGEE, per germline. V was shortened by 0 bases and J by 3 bases, with 13 bases between the two germline ends. Remarks on this clone: Antigen: not known.

Regarding the study as a whole: Numerous clones, expanded in lesions, remained in scalp and blood during tofacitinib.

The material was CD4+ T cells sorted from blood, obtained between weeks 44 and 45, from a patient treated with tofacitinib. The chain has TRBV9 and TRBJ1-5; no definite D call. This sequence was found in a human donor with alopecia areata. CDR3 coding DNA: TGTGCCAGCAGCGTAGGGTCAGGTAGCCACAATCAGCCCCAGCATTTT. Its translation is CASSVGSGSHNQPQHF.